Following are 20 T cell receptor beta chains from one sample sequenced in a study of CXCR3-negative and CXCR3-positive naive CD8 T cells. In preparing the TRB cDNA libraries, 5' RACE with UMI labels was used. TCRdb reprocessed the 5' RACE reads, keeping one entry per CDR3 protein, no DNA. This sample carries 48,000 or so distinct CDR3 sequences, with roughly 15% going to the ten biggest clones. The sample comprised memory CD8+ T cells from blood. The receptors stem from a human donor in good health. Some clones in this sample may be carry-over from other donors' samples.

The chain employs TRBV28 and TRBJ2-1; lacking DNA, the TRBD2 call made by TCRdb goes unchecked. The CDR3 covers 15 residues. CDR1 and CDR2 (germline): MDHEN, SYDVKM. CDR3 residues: CASSYLAGSYNEQFF.

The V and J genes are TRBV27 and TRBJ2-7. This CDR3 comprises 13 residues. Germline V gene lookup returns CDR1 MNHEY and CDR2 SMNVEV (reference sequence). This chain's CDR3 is CASSWGKPYEQYF.

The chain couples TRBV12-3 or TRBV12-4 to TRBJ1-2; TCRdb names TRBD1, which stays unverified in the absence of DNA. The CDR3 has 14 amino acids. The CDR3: CASSADSTNYGYTF.

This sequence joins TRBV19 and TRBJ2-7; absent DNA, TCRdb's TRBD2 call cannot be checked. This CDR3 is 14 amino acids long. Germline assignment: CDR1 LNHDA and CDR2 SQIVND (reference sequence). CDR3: CATASGTSDNEQYF.

This chain's CDR3 is CASSYSGGESGGEGTDTQYF. The chain uses TRBV6-5 and TRBJ2-3; TCRdb picks TRBD1, but there is no DNA to check that call. Germline CDR1 and CDR2: MNHEY and SVGAGI. The CDR3 contains 20 residues.

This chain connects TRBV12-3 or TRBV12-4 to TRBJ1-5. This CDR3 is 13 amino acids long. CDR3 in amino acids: CASRGPSNQPQHF.

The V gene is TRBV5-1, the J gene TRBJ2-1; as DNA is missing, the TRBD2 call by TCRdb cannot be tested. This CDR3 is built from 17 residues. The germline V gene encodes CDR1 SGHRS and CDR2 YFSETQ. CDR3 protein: CASSWGPSGGAPREQFF.

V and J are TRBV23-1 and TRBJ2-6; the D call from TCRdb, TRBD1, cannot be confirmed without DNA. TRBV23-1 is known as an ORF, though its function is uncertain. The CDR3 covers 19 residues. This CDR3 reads CASSFLYGTGGAGANVLTF.

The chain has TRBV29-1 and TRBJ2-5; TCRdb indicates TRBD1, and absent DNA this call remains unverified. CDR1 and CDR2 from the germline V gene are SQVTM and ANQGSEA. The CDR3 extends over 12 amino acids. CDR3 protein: CSVEETGETQYF. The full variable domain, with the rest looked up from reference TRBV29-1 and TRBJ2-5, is SAVISQKPSRDICQRGTSLTIQCQVDSQVTMMFWYRQQPGQSLTLIATANQGSEATYESGFVIDKFPISRPNLTFSTLTVSNMSPEDSSIYLCSVEETGETQYFGPGTRLLVL.

The chain's CDR3 is CASSQVPGASLEFMNTEAFF. J is TRBJ1-1 and V is TRBV6-1; the D call from TCRdb, TRBD1, cannot be confirmed without DNA. Looked up from germline, CDR1 is MNHNS and CDR2 is SASEGT. The CDR3 sequence is 20 residues long.

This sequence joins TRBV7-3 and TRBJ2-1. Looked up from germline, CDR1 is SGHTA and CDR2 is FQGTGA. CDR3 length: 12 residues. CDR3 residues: CASSDRHNEQFF.

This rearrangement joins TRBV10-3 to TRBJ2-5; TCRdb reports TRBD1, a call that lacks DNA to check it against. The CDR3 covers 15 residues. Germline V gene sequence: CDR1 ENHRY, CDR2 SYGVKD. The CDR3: CAISAGDRRQETQYF.

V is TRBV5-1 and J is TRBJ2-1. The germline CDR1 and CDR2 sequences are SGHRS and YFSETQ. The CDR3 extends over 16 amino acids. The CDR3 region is CASSLGPQSSYNEQFF. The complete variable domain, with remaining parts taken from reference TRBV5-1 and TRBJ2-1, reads KAGVTQTPRYLIKTRGQQVTLSCSPISGHRSVSWYQQTPGQGLQFLFEYFSETQRNKGNFPGRFSGRQFSNSRSEMNVSTLELGDSALYLCASSLGPQSSYNEQFFGPGTRLTVL.

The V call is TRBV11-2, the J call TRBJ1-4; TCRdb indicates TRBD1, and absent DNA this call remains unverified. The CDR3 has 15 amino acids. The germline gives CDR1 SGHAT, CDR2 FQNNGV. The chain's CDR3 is CASSPEDIPGEKLFF.

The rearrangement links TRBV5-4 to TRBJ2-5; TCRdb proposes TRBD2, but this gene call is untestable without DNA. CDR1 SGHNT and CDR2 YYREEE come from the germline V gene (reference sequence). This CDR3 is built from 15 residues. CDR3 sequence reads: CASNLGTSGKETQYF.

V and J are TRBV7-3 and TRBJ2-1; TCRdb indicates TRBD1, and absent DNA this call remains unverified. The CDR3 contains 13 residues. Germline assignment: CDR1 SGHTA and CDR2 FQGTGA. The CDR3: CASSGTGATEQFF.

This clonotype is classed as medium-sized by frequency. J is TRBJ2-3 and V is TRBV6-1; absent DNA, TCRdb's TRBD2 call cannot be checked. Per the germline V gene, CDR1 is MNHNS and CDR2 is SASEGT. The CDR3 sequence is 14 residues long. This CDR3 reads CASCRGESTDTQYF.

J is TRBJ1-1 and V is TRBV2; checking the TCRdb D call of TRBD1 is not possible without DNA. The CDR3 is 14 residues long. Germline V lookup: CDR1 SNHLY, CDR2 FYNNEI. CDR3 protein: CASNARGYNTEAFF.

CDR3 loop: CASSFGGAGVQETQYF. The rearrangement uses TRBV28 and TRBJ2-5; TCRdb lists TRBD2, though no DNA is available to test this call. The CDR3 runs 16 residues. Germline loops: CDR1 MDHEN, CDR2 SYDVKM.

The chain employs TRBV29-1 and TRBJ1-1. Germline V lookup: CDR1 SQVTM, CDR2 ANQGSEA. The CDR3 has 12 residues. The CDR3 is CSVDWGGTEAFF.